The clone carrying this TCR beta chain came up once. The data stem from a study of blood T cell repertoires in COVID-19. Turning to the study itself: There were acute and convalescent COVID-19 samples, and they came from the United States, Italy and Spain. Sources were T cells, B-cell-depleted T cells, or PBMCs; the material itself was cDNA or gDNA.

How the authors handled the data: For nucleated cells, counts were estimated from reference gene primer amplification. Clones were sequenced by immunoSEQ multiplex PCR, and TCRdb holds only the in-frame ones, with some missing. Clone size and V and J calls were adopted from that table, with D and trimming inferred from the DNA. This table has 100,000 to 120,000 clones, around nine tenths appearing once. The CDR3 contains 10 residues. Germline lookup yields CDR1 SQVTM and CDR2 ANQGSEA. Between the trimmed V and J ends, which lost 7 bases and 9 bases, there was a span of 10 bases. The clonotype was recovered from a woman in her 70s who had recovered from COVID-19. This sequence joins TRBV29-1 and TRBJ2-1, with D possibly matching TRBD2 (5 bases). Sequences were obtained from peripheral blood. CDR3 residues: CSAEAGEQFF. The DNA of the CDR3 is TGCAGCGCGGAGGCGGGTGAGCAGTTCTTC.